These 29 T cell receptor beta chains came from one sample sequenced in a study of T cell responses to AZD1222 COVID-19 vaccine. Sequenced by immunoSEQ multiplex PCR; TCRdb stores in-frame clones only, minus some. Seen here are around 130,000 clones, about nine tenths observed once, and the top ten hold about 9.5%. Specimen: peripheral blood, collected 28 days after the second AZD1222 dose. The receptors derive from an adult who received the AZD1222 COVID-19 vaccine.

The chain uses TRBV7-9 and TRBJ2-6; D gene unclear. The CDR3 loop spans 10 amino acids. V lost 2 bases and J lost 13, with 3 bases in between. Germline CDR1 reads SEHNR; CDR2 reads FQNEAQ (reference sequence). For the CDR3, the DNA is TGTGCCAGCAGCTTAAAGGTCCTGACTTTC. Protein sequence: CASSLKVLTF. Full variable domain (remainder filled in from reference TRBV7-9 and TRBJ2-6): DTGVSQNPRHKITKRGQNVTFRCDPISEHNRLYWYRQTLGQGPEFLTYFQNEAQLEKSRLLSDRFSAERPKGSFSTLEIQRTEQGDSAMYLCASSLKVLTFGAGSRLTVL.

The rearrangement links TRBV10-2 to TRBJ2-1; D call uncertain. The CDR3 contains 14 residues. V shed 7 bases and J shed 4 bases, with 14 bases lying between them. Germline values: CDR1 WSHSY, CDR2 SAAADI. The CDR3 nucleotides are TGCGCCAGCAAAGGTAGTACGGATTACAATGAGCAGTTCTTC. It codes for CASKGSTDYNEQFF.

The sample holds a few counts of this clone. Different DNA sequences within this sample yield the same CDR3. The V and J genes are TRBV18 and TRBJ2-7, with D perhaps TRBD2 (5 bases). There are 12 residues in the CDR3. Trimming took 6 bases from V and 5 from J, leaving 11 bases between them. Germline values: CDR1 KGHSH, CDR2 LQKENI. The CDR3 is CASSPSGDEQYF. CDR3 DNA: TGTGCCAGCTCTCCTTCCGGGGACGAGCAGTACTTC.

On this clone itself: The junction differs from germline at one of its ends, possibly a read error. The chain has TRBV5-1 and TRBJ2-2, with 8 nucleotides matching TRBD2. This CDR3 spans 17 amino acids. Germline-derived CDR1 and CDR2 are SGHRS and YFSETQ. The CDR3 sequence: CASGLDAGGRVTGELFF. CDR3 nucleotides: TGCGCCAGCGGCTTGGATGCGGGAGGTCGGGTCACCGGGGAGCTGTTTTTT.

In nucleotides, the CDR3 is TGTGCCAGCAGGGGTGGGGGGGCCTATGGCTACACCTTC. It codes for CASRGGGAYGYTF. V is TRBV6-5 and J is TRBJ1-2; perhaps TRBD1 as D (6 bases). The V end lost 6 bases, the J end lost 4 bases, and 12 bases lay between the germline ends. CDR1 is MNHEY and CDR2 is SVGAGI in the germline V gene. CDR3 length: 13 residues.

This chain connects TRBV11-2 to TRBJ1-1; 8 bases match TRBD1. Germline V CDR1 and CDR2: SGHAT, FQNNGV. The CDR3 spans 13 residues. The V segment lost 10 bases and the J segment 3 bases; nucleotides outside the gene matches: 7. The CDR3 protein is CATRTGRYTEAFF. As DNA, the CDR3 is TGTGCCACCAGGACAGGGAGGTACACTGAAGCTTTCTTT. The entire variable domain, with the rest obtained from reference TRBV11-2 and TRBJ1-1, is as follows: EAGVAQSPRYKIIEKRQSVAFWCNPISGHATLYWYQQILGQGPKLLIQFQNNGVVDDSQLPKDRFSAERLKGVDSTLKIQPAKLEDSAVYLCATRTGRYTEAFFGQGTRLTVV.

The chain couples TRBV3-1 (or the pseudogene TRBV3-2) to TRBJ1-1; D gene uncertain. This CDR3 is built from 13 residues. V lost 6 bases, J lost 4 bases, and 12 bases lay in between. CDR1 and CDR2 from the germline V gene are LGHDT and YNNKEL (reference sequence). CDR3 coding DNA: TGTGCCAGCAGTGGCCGGGCCACCACTGAAGCTTTCTTT. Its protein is CASSGRATTEAFF.

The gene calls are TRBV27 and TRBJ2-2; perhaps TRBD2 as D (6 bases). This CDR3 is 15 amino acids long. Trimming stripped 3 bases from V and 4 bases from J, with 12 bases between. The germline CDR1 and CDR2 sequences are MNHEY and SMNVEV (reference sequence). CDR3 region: CASSFGRDPTGELFF. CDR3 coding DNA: TGTGCCAGCAGTTTCGGGCGGGACCCCACCGGGGAGCTGTTTTTT.

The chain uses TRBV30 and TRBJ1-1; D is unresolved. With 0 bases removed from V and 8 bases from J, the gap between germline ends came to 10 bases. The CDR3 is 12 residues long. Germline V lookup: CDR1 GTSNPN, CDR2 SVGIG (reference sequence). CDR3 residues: CAWSVLTGEAFF. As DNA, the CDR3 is TGTGCCTGGAGTGTACTTACGGGGGAAGCTTTCTTT.

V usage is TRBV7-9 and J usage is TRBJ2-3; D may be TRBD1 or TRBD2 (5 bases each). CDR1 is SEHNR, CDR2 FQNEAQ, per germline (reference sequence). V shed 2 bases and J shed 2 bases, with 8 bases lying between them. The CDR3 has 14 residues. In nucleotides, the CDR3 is TGTGCCAGCAGCTTAAGGGGAGCCACAGATACGCAGTATTTT. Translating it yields CASSLRGATDTQYF.

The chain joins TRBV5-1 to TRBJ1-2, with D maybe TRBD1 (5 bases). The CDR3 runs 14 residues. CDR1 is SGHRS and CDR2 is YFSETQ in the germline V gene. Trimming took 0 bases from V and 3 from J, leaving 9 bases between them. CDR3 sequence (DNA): TGCGCCAGCAGCTTGGACAGGCCCTACTATGGCTACACCTTC. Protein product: CASSLDRPYYGYTF.

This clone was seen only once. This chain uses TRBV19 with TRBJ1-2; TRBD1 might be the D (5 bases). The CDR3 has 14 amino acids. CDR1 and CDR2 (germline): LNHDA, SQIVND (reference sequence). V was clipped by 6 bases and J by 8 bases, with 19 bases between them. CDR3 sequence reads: CASRAGVSGGGYTF. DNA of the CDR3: TGTGCCAGTAGGGCGGGGGTCTCAGGTGGAGGCTACACCTTC.

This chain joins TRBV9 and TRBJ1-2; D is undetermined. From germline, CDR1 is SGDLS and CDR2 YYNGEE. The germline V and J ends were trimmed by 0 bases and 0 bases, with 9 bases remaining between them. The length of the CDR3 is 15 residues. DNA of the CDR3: TGTGCCAGCAGCGTAGCCCTGGGAGCTAACTATGGCTACACCTTC. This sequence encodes CASSVALGANYGYTF. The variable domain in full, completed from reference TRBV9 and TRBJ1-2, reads DSGVTQTPKHLITATGQRVTLRCSPRSGDLSVYWYQQSLDQGLQFLIQYYNGEERAKGNILERFSAQQFPDLHSELNLSSLELGDSALYFCASSVALGANYGYTFGSGTRLTVV.

The CDR3 DNA sequence: TGTGCCAGTAGTATGGGGAGGGGTCGCAATCAGCCCCAGCATTTT. Residues: CASSMGRGRNQPQHF. J is TRBJ1-5 and V is TRBV19, with D possibly being TRBD1 (5 bases). V lost 3 bases and J 2 bases, leaving 11 bases between the germline ends. In germline, CDR1 is LNHDA, CDR2 SQIVND (reference sequence). This CDR3 has 15 amino acids.

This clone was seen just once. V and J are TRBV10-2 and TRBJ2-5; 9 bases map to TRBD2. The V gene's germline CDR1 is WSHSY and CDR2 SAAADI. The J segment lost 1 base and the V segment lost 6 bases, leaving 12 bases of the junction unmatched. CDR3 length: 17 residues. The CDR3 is CASRDWGRGGLQETQYF. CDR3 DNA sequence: TGCGCCAGCAGGGATTGGGGGCGGGGGGGCCTCCAAGAGACCCAGTACTTC.

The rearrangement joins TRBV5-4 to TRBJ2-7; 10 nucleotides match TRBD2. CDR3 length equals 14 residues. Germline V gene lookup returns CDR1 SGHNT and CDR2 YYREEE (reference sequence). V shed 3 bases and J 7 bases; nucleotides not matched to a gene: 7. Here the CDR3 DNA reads TGTGCCAGCAGCTCCCTAGCGGGAGTTGGGGAGCAGTACTTC. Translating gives CASSSLAGVGEQYF.

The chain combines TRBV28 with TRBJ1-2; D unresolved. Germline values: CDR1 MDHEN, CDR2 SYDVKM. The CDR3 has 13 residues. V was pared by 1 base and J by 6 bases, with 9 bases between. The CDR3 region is CASSLLSGNGYTF. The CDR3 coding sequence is TGTGCCAGCAGTTTATTATCGGGGAATGGCTACACCTTC.

CDR3 DNA sequence: TGTGCCCTCCGAGACGGGACACAGAACACTGAAGCTTTCTTT. It is translated as CALRDGTQNTEAFF. The V gene is TRBV19, the J gene TRBJ1-1; D may be TRBD1 (6 bases). V lost 11 bases, J lost 1 base, and 17 bases lay in between. Looked up from germline, CDR1 is LNHDA and CDR2 is SQIVND (reference sequence). This CDR3 comprises 14 residues.

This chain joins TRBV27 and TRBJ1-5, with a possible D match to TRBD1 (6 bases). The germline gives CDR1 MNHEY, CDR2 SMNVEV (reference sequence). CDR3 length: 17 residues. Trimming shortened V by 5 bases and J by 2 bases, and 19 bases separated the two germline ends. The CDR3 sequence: CASSPRQEGRGNQPQHF. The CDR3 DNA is TGTGCCAGCAGTCCTCGACAGGAGGGAAGGGGCAATCAGCCCCAGCATTTT.

CDR3 region: CSVDGTGGFNYGYTF. The CDR3 DNA reads TGCAGCGTTGATGGGACGGGGGGGTTTAACTATGGCTACACCTTC. The chain couples TRBV29-1 to TRBJ1-2, with a possible D match to TRBD1 (5 bases). The germline V gene encodes CDR1 SQVTM and CDR2 ANQGSEA. The CDR3 contains 15 residues. With 3 bases removed from V and 1 base from J, the gap between germline ends came to 15 bases.

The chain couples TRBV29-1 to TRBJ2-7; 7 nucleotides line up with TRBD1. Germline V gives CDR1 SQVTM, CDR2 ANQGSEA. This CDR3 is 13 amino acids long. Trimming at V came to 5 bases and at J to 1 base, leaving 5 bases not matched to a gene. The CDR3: CSVRQGNSYEQYF. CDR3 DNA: TGCAGCGTTCGACAGGGAAATTCCTACGAGCAGTACTTC.

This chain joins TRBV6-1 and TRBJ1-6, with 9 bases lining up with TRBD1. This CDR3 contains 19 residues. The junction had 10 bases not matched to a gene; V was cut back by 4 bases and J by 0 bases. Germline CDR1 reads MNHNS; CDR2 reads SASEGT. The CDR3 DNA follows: TGTGCCAGCAGTGGGGGACAGGGTTCTTTCGTCTCCTATAATTCACCCCTCCACTTT. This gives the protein CASSGGQGSFVSYNSPLHF.

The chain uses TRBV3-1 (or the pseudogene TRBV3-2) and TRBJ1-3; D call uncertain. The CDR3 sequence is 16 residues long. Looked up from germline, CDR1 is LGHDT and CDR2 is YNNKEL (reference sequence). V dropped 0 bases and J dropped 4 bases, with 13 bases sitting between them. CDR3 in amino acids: CASSQDYRSFGNTIYF. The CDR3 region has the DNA TGTGCCAGCAGCCAAGATTATCGATCCTTCGGAAACACCATATATTTT.

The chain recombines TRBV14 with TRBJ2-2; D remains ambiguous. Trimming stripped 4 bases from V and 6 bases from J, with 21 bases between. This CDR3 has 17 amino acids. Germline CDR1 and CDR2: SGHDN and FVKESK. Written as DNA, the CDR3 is TGTGCCAGCAGCCGGTCCCCCCCTTCGTATGTGTCCGGGGAGCTGTTTTTT. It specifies CASSRSPPSYVSGELFF.

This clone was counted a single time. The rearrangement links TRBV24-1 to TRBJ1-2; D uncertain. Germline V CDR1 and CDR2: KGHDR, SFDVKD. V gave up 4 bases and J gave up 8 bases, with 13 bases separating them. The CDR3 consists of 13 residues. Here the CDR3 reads CATSETRDSGYTF. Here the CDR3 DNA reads TGTGCCACCAGTGAGACAAGGGATTCCGGCTACACCTTC.

The CDR3 region is CAWDRDGYGYTF. CDR3 sequence (DNA): TGTGCCTGGGACAGGGACGGGTATGGCTACACCTTC. The chain links TRBV30 to TRBJ1-2; 7 bases align to TRBD1. After removal of 5 bases from V and 5 bases from J, the junction contained 5 bases not matched to a gene. The CDR3 spans 12 residues. Germline-derived CDR1 and CDR2 are GTSNPN and SVGIG (reference sequence).

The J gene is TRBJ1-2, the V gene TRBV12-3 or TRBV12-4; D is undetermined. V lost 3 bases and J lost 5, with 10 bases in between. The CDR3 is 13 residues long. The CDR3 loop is CASSLNVGYGYTF. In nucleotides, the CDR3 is TGTGCCAGCAGTTTGAATGTGGGATATGGCTACACCTTC.

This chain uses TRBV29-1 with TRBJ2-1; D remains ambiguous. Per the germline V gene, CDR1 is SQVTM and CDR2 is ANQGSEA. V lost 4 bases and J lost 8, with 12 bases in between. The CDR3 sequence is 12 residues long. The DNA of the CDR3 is TGCAGCGTTGCCCCCCCCACCGATGAGCAGTTCTTC. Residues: CSVAPPTDEQFF.

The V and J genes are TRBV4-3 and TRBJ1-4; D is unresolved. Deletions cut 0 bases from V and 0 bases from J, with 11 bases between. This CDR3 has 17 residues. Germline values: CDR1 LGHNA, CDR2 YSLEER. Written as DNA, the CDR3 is TGCGCCAGCAGCCAAGACAATTACCGGGCAACTAATGAAAAACTGTTTTTT. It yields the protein CASSQDNYRATNEKLFF.